This TCR beta chain was documented in a study of CD8+CD57+ T cells in acquired aplastic anemia. Study overall: Average DNA yield from sorted CD4+ and CD8+ cells was approximately 3 ug. Findings and caveats of the study: The study found no significant CD8+ Simpson's diversity difference between patients and controls. The same twenty-nine CD8+ CDR3 sequences occurred in patients and in controls.

Using genomic DNA as the template, TCR beta VDJ and CDR3 profiling was carried out. MiXCR was run by TCRdb on the reads, yielding one entry per CDR3 protein. The sample yields a few hundred thousand distinct CDR3 sequences, 45% to 65% seen once. The CDR3 sequence is 13 residues long. V shed 6 bases and J shed 4 bases, with 7 bases lying between them. The V gene's germline CDR1 is LNHDA and CDR2 SQIVND (reference sequence). A remark on this clonotype: What it recognizes is unknown.

The TCR sequence derives from a human donor with severe aplastic anemia or a healthy control (not recorded which). The chain joins TRBV19 to TRBJ2-6; D unresolved. The sequenced sample consisted of sorted CD4+, CD8+, or CD8+CD57+ T cells (not recorded which) from PBMCs. The CDR3 DNA follows: TGTGCCAGTAGAGACCCCGGGGCCAACGTCCTGACTTTC. Amino acid sequence: CASRDPGANVLTF. Variable domain in full (rest from reference TRBV19 and TRBJ2-6): DGGITQSPKYLFRKEGQNVTLSCEQNLNHDAMYWYRQDPGQGLRLIYYSQIVNDFQKGDIAEGYSVSREKKESFPLTVTSAQKNPTAFYLCASRDPGANVLTFGAGSRLTVL.